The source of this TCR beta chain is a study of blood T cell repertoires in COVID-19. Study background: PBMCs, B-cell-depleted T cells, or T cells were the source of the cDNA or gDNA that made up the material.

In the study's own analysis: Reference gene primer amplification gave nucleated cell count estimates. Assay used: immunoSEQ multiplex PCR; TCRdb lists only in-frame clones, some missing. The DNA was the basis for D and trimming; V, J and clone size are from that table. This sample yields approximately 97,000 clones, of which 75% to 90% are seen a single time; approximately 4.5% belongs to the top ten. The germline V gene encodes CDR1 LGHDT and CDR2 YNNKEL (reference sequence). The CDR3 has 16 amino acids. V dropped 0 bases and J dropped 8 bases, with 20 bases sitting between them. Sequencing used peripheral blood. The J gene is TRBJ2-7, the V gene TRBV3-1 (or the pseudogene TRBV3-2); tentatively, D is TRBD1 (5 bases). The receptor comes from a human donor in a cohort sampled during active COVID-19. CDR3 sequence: CASSQDAGSFSNKQYF. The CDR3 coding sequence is TGTGCCAGCAGCCAAGATGCAGGGTCCTTCAGTAATAAGCAGTACTTC.